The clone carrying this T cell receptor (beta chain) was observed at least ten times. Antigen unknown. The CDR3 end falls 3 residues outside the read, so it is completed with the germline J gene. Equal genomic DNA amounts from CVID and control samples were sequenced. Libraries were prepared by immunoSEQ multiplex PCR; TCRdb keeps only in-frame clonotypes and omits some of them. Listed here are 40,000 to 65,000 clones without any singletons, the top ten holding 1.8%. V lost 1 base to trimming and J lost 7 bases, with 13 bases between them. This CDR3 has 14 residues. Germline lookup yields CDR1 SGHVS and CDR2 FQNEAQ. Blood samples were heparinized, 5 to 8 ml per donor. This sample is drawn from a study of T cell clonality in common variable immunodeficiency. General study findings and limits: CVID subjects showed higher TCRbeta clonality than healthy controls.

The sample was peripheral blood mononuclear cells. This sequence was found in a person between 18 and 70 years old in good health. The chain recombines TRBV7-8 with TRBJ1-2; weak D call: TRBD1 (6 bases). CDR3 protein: CASSLDGGPGGYTF. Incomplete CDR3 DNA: TGTGCCAGCAGCTTAGACGGGGGGCCCGGTGGC.